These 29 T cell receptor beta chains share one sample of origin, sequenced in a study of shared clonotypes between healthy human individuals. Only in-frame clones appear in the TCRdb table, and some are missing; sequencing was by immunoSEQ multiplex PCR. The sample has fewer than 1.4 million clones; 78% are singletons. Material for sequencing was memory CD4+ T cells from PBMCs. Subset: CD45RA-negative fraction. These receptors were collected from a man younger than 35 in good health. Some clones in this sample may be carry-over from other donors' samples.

CDR3 bases: TGCGCCAGCAGCTTCGGGACTGAGGGCGAGCAGTACTTC. Its protein is CASSFGTEGEQYF. V and J are TRBV5-1 and TRBJ2-7; D is perhaps TRBD2 (6 bases). V lost 2 bases to trimming and J lost 6 bases, with 12 bases between them. This CDR3 has 13 residues. Germline CDR1 SGHRS, CDR2 YFSETQ.

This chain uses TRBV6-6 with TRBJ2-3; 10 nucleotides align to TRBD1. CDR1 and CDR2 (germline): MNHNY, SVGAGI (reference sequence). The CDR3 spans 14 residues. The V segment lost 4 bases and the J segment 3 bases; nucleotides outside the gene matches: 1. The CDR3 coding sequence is TGTGCCAGCAGTTGGGACAGGGGAACAGATACGCAGTATTTT. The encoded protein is CASSWDRGTDTQYF.

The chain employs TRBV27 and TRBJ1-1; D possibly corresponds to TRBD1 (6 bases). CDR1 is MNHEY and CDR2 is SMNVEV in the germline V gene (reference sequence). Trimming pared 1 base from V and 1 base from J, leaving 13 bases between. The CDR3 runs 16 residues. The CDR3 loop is CASSLYGDKPNTEAFF. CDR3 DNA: TGTGCCAGCAGTTTATATGGGGACAAACCGAACACTGAAGCTTTCTTT.

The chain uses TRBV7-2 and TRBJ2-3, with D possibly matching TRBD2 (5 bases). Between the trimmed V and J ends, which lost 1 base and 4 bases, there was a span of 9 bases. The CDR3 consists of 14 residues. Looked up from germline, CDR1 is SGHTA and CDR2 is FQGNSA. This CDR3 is CASSLELVADTQYF. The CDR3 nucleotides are TGTGCCAGCAGCTTAGAACTAGTGGCAGATACGCAGTATTTT.

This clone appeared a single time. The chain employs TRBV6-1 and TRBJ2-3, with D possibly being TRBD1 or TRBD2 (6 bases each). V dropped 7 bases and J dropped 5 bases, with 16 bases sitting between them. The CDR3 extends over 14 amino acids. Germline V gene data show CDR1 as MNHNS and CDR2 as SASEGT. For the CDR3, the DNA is TGTGCCAGCACGGGGGCAGGGCCGAGAGATACGCAGTATTTT. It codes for CASTGAGPRDTQYF.

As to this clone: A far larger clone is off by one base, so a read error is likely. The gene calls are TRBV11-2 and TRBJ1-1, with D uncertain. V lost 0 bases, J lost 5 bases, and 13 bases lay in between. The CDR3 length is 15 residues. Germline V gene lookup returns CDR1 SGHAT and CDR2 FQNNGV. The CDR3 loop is CASSLEVTVATEAFF. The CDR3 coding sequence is TGTGCCAGCAGCTTAGAGGTGACGGTGGCGACTGAAGCTTTCTTT.

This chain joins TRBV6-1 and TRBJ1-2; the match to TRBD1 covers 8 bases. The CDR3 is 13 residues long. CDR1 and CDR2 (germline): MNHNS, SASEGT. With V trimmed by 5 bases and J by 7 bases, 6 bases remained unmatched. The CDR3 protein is CASSPGQAGGYTF. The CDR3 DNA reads TGTGCCAGCAGTCCGGGACAGGCAGGTGGCTACACCTTC.

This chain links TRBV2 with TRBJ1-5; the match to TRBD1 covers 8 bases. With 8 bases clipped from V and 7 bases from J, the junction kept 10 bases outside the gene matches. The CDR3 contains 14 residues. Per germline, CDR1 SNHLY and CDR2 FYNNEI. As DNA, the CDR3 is TGTGCCAGCGGAGGAACAGGGGGATTCCAGCCCCAGCATTTT. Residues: CASGGTGGFQPQHF.

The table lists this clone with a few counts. CDR3 in DNA: TGTGCCAGCACCCCCGGACAGGGGCCCTACAATGAGCAGTTCTTC. Its translation: CASTPGQGPYNEQFF. This chain uses TRBV11-1 with TRBJ2-1, with 9 bases aligning to TRBD1. The J segment lost 2 bases and the V segment lost 7 bases, leaving 6 bases of the junction unmatched. Per germline, CDR1 SGHAT and CDR2 FQDESV (reference sequence). The length of the CDR3 is 15 residues.

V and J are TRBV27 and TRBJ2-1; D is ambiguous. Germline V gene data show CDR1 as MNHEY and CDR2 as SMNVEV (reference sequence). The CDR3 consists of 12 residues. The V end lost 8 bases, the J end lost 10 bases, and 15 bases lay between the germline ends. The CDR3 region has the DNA TGTGCCAGCCGTCGATTAGGACGGGAGCAGTTCTTC. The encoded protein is CASRRLGREQFF.

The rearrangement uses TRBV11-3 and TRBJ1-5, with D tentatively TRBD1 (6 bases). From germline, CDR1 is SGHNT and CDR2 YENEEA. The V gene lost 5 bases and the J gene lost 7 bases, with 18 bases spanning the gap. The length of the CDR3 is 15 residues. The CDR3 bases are TGTGCCAGCAGCCGAAAACAGGGCGGCGAGCAGCCCCAGCATTTT. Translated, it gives CASSRKQGGEQPQHF.

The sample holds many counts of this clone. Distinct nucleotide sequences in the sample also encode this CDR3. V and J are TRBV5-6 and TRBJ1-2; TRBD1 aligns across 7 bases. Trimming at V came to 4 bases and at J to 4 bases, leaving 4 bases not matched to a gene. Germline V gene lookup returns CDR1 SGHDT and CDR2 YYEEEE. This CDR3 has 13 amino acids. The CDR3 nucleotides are TGTGCCAGCAGCCGGGACAGATCCTATGGCTACACCTTC. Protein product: CASSRDRSYGYTF.

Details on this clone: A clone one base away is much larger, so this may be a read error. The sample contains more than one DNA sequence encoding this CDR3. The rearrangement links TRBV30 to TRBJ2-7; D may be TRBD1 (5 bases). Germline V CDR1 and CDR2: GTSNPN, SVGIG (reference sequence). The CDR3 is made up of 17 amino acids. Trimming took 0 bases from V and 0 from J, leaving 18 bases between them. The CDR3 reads CAWSVGHQAISSYEQYF. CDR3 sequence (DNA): TGTGCCTGGAGTGTAGGACACCAGGCCATCAGCTCCTACGAGCAGTACTTC.

The CDR3 here is CAWTTSGRRTDTQYF. The CDR3 DNA is TGTGCCTGGACCACCAGCGGGAGACGGACAGATACGCAGTATTTT. The rearrangement joins TRBV30 to TRBJ2-3; 8 bases line up with TRBD2. CDR3 length equals 15 residues. V trimming: 4 bases; J trimming: 3 bases; junction bases outside the gene matches: 9. The germline V gene encodes CDR1 GTSNPN and CDR2 SVGIG (reference sequence).

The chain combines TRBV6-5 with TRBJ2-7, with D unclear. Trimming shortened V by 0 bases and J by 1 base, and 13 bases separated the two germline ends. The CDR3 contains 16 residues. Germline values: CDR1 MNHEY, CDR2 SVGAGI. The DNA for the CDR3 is TGTGCCAGCAGTTACTCAAGAAAAGGCCTATCCTACGAGCAGTACTTC. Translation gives CASSYSRKGLSYEQYF.

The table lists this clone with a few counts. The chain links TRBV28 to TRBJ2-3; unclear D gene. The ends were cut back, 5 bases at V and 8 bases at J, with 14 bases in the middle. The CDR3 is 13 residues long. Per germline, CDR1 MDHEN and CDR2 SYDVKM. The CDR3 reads CASSAPTKATQYF. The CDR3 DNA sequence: TGTGCCAGCAGTGCCCCGACGAAGGCTACGCAGTATTTT.

DNA of the CDR3: TGTGCCAGCAGCTTAGTCAGGTGGACAGGGGAGCGCGTGCACACTGAAGCTTTCTTT. The encoded protein is CASSLVRWTGERVHTEAFF. The V gene is TRBV11-2, the J gene TRBJ1-1, with TRBD1 identical over 9 bases. The CDR3 consists of 19 residues. V lost 1 base, J lost 3 bases, and 15 bases stayed unmatched. Germline V gene lookup returns CDR1 SGHAT and CDR2 FQNNGV.

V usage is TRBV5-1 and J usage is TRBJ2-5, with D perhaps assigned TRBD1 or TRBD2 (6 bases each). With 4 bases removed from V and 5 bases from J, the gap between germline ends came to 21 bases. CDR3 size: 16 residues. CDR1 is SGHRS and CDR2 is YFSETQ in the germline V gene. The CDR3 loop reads CASSPTFGGAGETQYF. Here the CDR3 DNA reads TGCGCCAGCAGCCCTACGTTTGGGGGCGCGGGGGAGACCCAGTACTTC.

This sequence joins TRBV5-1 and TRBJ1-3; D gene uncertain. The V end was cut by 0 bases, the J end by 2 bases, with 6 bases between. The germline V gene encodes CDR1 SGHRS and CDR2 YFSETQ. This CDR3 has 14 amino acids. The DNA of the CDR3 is TGCGCCAGCAGCTTGGGGGAAACTGGAAACACCATATATTTT. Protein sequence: CASSLGETGNTIYF.

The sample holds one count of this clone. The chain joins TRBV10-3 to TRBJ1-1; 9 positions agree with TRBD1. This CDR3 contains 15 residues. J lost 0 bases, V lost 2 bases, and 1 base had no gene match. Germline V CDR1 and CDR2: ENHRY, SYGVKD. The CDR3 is CAISERDRVNTEAFF. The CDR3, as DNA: TGTGCCATCAGTGAGAGGGACAGGGTGAACACTGAAGCTTTCTTT.

The CDR3 nucleotides are TGTGCCAGCAGTTACCACAGGGAAGGTGAGCAGTTCTTC. The encoded protein is CASSYHREGEQFF. The chain links TRBV6-5 to TRBJ2-1, with D tentatively TRBD1 (6 bases). The length of the CDR3 is 13 residues. Deletions cut 2 bases from V and 9 bases from J, with 11 bases between. The V gene's germline CDR1 is MNHEY and CDR2 SVGAGI.

CDR3 in DNA: TGCGCCAGCAGTCTTAGAGGGGGCTACTATGGCTACACCTTC. The encoded protein is CASSLRGGYYGYTF. The chain recombines TRBV23-1 with TRBJ1-2; 7 positions agree with TRBD1. TRBV23-1 is labeled an ORF, and its function is uncertain. The CDR3 is 14 amino acids. Trimming cost V 4 bases and J 3 bases; bases outside gene matches: 5.

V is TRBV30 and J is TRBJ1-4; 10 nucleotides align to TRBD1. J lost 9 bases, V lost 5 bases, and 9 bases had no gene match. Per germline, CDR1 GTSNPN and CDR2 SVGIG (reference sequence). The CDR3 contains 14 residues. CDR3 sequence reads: CAWGSGQGLKKLFF. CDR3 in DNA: TGTGCCTGGGGATCGGGACAGGGGCTTAAAAAACTGTTTTTT.

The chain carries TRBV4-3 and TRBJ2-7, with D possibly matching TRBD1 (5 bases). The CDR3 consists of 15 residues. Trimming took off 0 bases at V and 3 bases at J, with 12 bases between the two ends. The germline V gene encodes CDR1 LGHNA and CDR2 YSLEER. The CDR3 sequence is CASSQEQATFYEQYF. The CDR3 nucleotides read TGCGCCAGCAGCCAAGAACAGGCCACATTCTACGAGCAGTACTTC.

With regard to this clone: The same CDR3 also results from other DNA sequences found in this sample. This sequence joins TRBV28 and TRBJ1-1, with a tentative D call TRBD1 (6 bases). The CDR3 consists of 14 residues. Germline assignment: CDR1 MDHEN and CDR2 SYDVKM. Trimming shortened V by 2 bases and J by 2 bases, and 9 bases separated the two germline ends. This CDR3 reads CASSLGGGNTEAFF. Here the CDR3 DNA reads TGTGCCAGCAGTTTAGGGGGGGGCAACACTGAAGCTTTCTTT.

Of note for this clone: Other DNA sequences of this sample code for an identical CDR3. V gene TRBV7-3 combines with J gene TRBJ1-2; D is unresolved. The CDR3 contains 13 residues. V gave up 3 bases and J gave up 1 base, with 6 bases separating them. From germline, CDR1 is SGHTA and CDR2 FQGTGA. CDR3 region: CASSFESNYGYTF. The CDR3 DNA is TGTGCCAGCAGCTTTGAGAGTAACTATGGCTACACCTTC.

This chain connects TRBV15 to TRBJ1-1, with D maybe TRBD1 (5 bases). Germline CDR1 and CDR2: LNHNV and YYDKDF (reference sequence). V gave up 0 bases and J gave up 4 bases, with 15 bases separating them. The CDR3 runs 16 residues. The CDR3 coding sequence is TGTGCCACCAGCAGAGATTCCCGACAGAAAGGCACTGAAGCTTTCTTT. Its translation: CATSRDSRQKGTEAFF.

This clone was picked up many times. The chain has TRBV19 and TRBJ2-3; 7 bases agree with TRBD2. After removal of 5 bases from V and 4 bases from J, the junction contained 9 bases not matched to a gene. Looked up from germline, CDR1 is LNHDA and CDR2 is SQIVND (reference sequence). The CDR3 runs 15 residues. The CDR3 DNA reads TGTGCCAGTAGTCTAGCGGCCCGTGGGCCAGATACGCAGTATTTT. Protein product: CASSLAARGPDTQYF.

CDR3 sequence reads: CASSNQLAFIIDEQFF. CDR3 in DNA: TGTGCCAGTAGTAATCAACTAGCGTTCATTATCGATGAGCAGTTCTTC. This chain joins TRBV19 and TRBJ2-1, with TRBD2 matching over 7 bases. The germline V gene encodes CDR1 LNHDA and CDR2 SQIVND (reference sequence). Germline trimming cut 4 bases from V and 8 bases from J; bases unmatched to any gene: 14. The CDR3 loop spans 16 amino acids.